In its sample, the clone carrying this T cell receptor beta chain was seen many times. TCRdb passed the PCR reads through MiXCR, listing each CDR3 protein once. Of nearly 650,000 distinct CDR3 sequences in the sample, less than 30% were seen once. Naive CD8 libraries came from approximately 20,000 to 980,000 sorted cells with 10%, 30% or 50% RNA. For naive CD8 T cells, sorting used the CD8+CD4-CCR7+CD45RA+ phenotype. The sample comes from a study of molecular identifiers for immune sequencing clone quantification. Study information: Four of five RNA aliquots from approximately 20,000 or 100,000 naive CD8 T cells were sequenced.

The CDR3 is 14 residues long. Germline trimming cut 4 bases from V and 8 bases from J; bases unmatched to any gene: 8. CDR1 SGHNT and CDR2 YYREEE come from the germline V gene (reference sequence). Specimen: naive CD8+ T cells from blood, with Jurkat cell RNA spiked in. Subset given: FACS-sorted CD8+CD4-CCR7+CD45RA+ naive T cells. The sequence came from a human donor in good health. Some libraries in this study had Jurkat cell RNA spiked in. The chain carries TRBV5-4 and TRBJ1-4; the match to TRBD1 covers 7 bases. CDR3 residues: CASSAGTVGEKLFF. The CDR3 nucleotides are TGTGCCAGCAGCGCCGGGACAGTCGGGGAAAAACTGTTTTTT.